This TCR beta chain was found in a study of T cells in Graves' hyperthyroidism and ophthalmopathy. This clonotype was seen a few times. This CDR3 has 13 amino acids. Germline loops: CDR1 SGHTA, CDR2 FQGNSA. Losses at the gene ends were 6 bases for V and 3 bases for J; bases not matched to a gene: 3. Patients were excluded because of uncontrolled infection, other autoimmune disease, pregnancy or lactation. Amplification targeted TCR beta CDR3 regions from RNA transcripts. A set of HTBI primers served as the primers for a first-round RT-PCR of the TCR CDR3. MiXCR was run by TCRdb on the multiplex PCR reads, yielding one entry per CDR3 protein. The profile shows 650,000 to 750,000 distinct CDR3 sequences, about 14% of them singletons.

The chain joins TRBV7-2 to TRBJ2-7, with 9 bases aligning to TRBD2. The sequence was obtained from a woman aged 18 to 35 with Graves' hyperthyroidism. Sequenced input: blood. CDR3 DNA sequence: TGTGCCAGCAGTTGGACTAGCGACTACGAGCAGTACTTC. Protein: CASSWTSDYEQYF.